This TCR beta chain appears in the sequencing data of a study of vaccination and CD4 T cells after COVID-19. Turning to the study itself: The cells in question were stimulated using overlapping spike peptides derived from SARS-CoV-2, HCoV-NL63, HCoV-OC43 and HCoV-229E.

Germline-derived CDR1 and CDR2 are MNHEY and SMNVEV (reference sequence). Trimming at V came to 6 bases and at J to 5 bases, leaving 4 bases not matched to a gene. There are 13 residues in the CDR3. Treatment meaning: roughly 10-day PBMC culture with coronavirus spike peptide pools or control peptides (ViraFEST assay). As to this clonotype: Antigen specificity is unknown.

Sequenced with the Oncomine TCR Beta short-read assay was DNA taken from cultured CD4+ T cells. TCRdb re-called the PCR reads through MiXCR, storing one row per CDR3 protein. Of tens of thousands of distinct CDR3 sequences detected, 60% to 75% appear once; the ten largest clones hold about 9%. Material for sequencing was CD4+ T cells from blood, cultured in vitro. The chain couples TRBV27 to TRBJ1-5; TRBD1 aligns across 7 bases. The source of this sequence is a human donor who had recovered from COVID-19. The DNA for the CDR3 is TGTGCCAGCAGACGTCAGGGGGATCAGCCCCAGCATTTT. This codes for CASRRQGDQPQHF.